What follows describes a single T cell receptor (beta chain). The data were obtained in a study of T cell changes during pregnancy in multiple sclerosis. The protocol was immunoSEQ multiplex PCR, while the TCRdb copy is restricted to in-frame clones and leaves out a portion. The sample carries 70,000 to 100,000 clones, about 92% recorded once. Looked up from germline, CDR1 is LNHDA and CDR2 is SQIVND (reference sequence). Trimming at V came to 3 bases and at J to 6 bases, leaving 3 bases not matched to a gene. The CDR3 is 14 amino acids. The sample was peripheral blood, taken in the first trimester of pregnancy. This chain links TRBV19 with TRBJ2-2, with 8 bases fitting TRBD1. This receptor was obtained from a female donor with multiple sclerosis, enrolled in a pregnancy study. For the CDR3, the DNA is TGTGCCAGTAGTATTACAGGGGGAGCCGGGGAGCTGTTTTTT. Amino acids: CASSITGGAGELFF.